This entry lists 14 T cell receptor beta chains sequenced from one sample in a study of blood T cell repertoires in COVID-19. Sequenced by immunoSEQ multiplex PCR; TCRdb stores in-frame clones only, minus some. The sample has about 59,000 clones; 65% to 80% are singletons. The sequenced sample consisted of peripheral blood. The receptors derive from a human donor in a cohort sampled during active COVID-19.

V gene TRBV7-2 combines with J gene TRBJ1-4; D possibly corresponds to TRBD1 (5 bases). The CDR3 sequence is 12 residues long. Per the germline V gene, CDR1 is SGHTA and CDR2 is FQGNSA. Trimming shortened V by 5 bases and J by 8 bases, and 9 bases separated the two germline ends. DNA of the CDR3: TGTGCCAGCAGCCCAGGGCGCGAAAAACTGTTTTTT. Translating gives CASSPGREKLFF.

V and J are TRBV3-1 (or the pseudogene TRBV3-2) and TRBJ2-3; D not certain. Germline-derived CDR1 and CDR2 are LGHDT and YNNKEL (reference sequence). The V gene lost 2 bases and the J gene lost 5 bases, with 5 bases spanning the gap. The CDR3 consists of 12 residues. The CDR3 loop reads CASSQSGDTQYF. For the CDR3, the DNA is TGTGCCAGCAGCCAATCCGGAGATACGCAGTATTTT.

The chain couples TRBV4-1 to TRBJ2-1; 13 bases fit TRBD2. CDR1 is MGHRA and CDR2 is YSYEKL in the germline V gene. With 4 bases clipped from V and 4 bases from J, the junction kept 7 bases outside the gene matches. There are 17 residues in the CDR3. In nucleotides, the CDR3 is TGCGCCAGCAGCCCGGGACTAGCGGGGATGGGGTACAATGAGCAGTTCTTC. Encoded protein: CASSPGLAGMGYNEQFF.

There are a few counts of this clone. This same CDR3 is encoded by further DNA sequences in the sample. This chain joins TRBV5-1 and TRBJ2-1; D possibly corresponds to TRBD2 (6 bases). CDR3 length: 12 amino acids. V lost 2 bases and J lost 8, with 8 bases in between. Germline lookup yields CDR1 SGHRS and CDR2 YFSETQ. CDR3 sequence (DNA): TGCGCCAGCAGCTTAACGGGAGATGAGCAGTTCTTC. As protein: CASSLTGDEQFF.

The chain combines TRBV4-3 with TRBJ2-2; TRBD1 aligns across 8 bases. J gave up 5 bases and V 3 bases, and 5 bases lay outside the gene matches. The CDR3 is 15 amino acids. CDR1 is LGHNA, CDR2 YSLEER, per germline. The CDR3 coding sequence is TGCGCCAGCAGCCAGGTCACAGGGGGAACCGGGGAGCTGTTTTTT. It encodes CASSQVTGGTGELFF.

The V call is TRBV6-1, the J call TRBJ2-7; D remains ambiguous. CDR1 is MNHNS and CDR2 is SASEGT in the germline V gene. This CDR3 comprises 15 residues. Trimming stripped 3 bases from V and 4 bases from J, with 16 bases between. This chain's CDR3 is CASSDLADSVYEQYF. As DNA, the CDR3 is TGTGCCAGCAGTGATCTGGCCGATTCAGTATACGAGCAGTACTTC.

CDR3 in amino acids: CAISLGTGEQYF. CDR3 sequence (DNA): TGTGCCATCAGCCTGGGGACAGGCGAGCAGTACTTC. V and J are TRBV10-3 and TRBJ2-7; TRBD1 aligns across 8 bases. Germline trimming cut 6 bases from V and 6 bases from J; bases unmatched to any gene: 4. Germline values: CDR1 ENHRY, CDR2 SYGVKD. The CDR3 totals 12 residues.

In its sample, this clone was seen a few times. J is TRBJ1-2 and V is TRBV6-5; tentatively, D is TRBD1 (6 bases). V was clipped by 0 bases and J by 5 bases, with 13 bases between them. In germline, CDR1 is MNHEY, CDR2 SVGAGI. The CDR3 has 15 amino acids. The CDR3 DNA follows: TGTGCCAGCAGTTACTCTTACAGGGAGAGTTATGGCTACACCTTC. This sequence encodes CASSYSYRESYGYTF.

This clone rates as medium-sized. The V call is TRBV3-1 (or the pseudogene TRBV3-2), the J call TRBJ1-6; no definite D call. The germline gives CDR1 LGHDT, CDR2 YNNKEL (reference sequence). This CDR3 comprises 12 residues. V was cut by 1 base and J by 10 bases, with 5 bases left in between. CDR3 region: CASSQVESPLHF. CDR3 in DNA: TGTGCCAGCAGCCAAGTAGAATCACCCCTCCACTTT.

CDR3 DNA: TGTGCCAGCAGTCAGCCCAGGGGACAGTCGAACTATGGCTACACCTTC. It yields the protein CASSQPRGQSNYGYTF. This chain links TRBV6-2 or TRBV6-3 with TRBJ1-2; 7 bases are shared with TRBD1. Germline V lookup: CDR1 MNHEY, CDR2 SVGEGT. V dropped 5 bases and J dropped 2; count of bases not matched to a gene: 11. The CDR3 totals 16 residues.

The rearrangement links TRBV19 to TRBJ2-5; 13 bases fit TRBD2. Germline V gives CDR1 LNHDA, CDR2 SQIVND (reference sequence). V gave up 4 bases and J gave up 5 bases; unmatched junction bases: 1. This CDR3 is built from 14 residues. The CDR3 loop reads CASSRTSGSETQYF. CDR3 DNA sequence: TGTGCCAGTAGTAGGACTAGCGGGAGTGAGACCCAGTACTTC.

The gene calls are TRBV6-2 or TRBV6-3 and TRBJ1-1; TRBD1 aligns across 7 bases. Germline-derived CDR1 and CDR2 are MNHEY and SVGEGT. V dropped 5 bases and J dropped 3; count of bases not matched to a gene: 12. The CDR3 is 16 amino acids. This CDR3 is CASSRQGFDVDTEAFF. Written as DNA, the CDR3 is TGTGCCAGCAGTCGACAGGGTTTTGATGTGGACACTGAAGCTTTCTTT.

The V call is TRBV11-2, the J call TRBJ1-1, with TRBD1 identical over 7 bases. J was trimmed by 10 bases and V by 3 bases; bases with no gene match: 17. The length of the CDR3 is 16 residues. Looked up from germline, CDR1 is SGHAT and CDR2 is FQNNGV. In nucleotides, the CDR3 is TGTGCCAGCAGCTTTTACCCCGTGACAGGGAAGAAGGGAGCTTTCTTT. It translates to CASSFYPVTGKKGAFF.

This clone was observed a few times. The rearrangement links TRBV3-1 (or the pseudogene TRBV3-2) to TRBJ2-5, with TRBD2 matching over 14 bases. Losses at the gene ends were 5 bases for V and 2 bases for J; bases not matched to a gene: 7. CDR1 is LGHDT, CDR2 YNNKEL, per germline (reference sequence). CDR3 size: 17 residues. In DNA, the CDR3 is TGTGCCAGCAGCAAAGGACTAGCGGGAGGTGGGCAAGAGACCCAGTACTTC. The encoded protein is CASSKGLAGGGQETQYF.